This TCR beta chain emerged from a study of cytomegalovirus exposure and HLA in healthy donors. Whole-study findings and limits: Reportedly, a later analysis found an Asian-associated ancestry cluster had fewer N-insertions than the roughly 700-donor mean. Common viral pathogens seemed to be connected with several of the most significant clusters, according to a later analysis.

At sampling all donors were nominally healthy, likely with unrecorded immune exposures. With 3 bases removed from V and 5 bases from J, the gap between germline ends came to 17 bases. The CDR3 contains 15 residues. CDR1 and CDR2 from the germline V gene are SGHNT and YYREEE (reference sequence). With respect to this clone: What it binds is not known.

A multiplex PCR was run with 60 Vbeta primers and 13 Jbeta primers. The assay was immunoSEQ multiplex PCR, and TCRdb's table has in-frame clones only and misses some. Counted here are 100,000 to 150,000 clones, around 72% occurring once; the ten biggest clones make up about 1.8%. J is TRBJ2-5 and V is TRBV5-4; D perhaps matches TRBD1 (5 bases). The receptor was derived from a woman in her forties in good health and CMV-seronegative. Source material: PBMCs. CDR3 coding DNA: TGTGCCAGCAGCTCTACAGGTTCCCCCCCCGAGACCCAGTACTTC. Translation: CASSSTGSPPETQYF.